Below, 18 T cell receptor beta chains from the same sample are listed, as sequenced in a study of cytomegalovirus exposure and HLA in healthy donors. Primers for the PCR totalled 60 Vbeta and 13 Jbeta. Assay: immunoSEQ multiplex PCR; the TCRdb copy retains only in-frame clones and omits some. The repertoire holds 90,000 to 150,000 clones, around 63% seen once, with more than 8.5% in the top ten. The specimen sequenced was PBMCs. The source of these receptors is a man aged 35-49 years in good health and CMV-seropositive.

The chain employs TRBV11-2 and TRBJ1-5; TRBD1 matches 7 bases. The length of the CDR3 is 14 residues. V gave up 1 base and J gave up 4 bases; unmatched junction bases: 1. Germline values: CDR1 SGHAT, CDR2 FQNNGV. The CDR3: CASSLGTGNQPQHF. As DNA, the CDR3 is TGTGCCAGCAGCTTAGGGACAGGAAATCAGCCCCAGCATTTT.

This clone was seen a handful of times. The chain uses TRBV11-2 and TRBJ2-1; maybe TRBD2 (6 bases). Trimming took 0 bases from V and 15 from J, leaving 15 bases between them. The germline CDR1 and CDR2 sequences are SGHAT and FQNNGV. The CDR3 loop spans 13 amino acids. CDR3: CASSLDRLAGRFF. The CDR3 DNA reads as TGTGCCAGCAGCTTAGATCGTTTGGCGGGGCGGTTCTTC.

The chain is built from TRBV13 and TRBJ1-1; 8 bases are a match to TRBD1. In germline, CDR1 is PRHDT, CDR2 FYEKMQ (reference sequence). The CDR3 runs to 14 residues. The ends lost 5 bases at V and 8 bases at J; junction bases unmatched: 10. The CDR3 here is CASSQGRQGAEAFF. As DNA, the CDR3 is TGTGCCAGCAGCCAAGGCAGGCAGGGGGCGGAAGCTTTCTTT.

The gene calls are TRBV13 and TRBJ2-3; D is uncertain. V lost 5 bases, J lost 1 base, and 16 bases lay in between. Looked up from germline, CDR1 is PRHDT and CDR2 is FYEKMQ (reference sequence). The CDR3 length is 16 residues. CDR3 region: CASSRRRQEGTDTQYF. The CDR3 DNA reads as TGTGCCAGCAGCCGTCGTCGGCAAGAGGGCACAGATACGCAGTATTTT.

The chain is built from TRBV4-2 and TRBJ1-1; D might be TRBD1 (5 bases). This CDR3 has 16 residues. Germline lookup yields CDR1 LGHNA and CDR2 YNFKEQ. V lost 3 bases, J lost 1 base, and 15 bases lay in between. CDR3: CASSQEGGEANTEAFF. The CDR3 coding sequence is TGTGCCAGCAGCCAGGAGGGAGGGGAGGCGAACACTGAAGCTTTCTTT.

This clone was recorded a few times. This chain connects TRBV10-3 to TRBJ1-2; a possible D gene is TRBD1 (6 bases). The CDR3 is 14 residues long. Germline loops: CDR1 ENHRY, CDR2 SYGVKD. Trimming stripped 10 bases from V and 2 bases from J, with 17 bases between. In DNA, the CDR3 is TGTGCCAACGGTTCTCCTCAGGGGAACTATGGCTACACCTTC. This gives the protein CANGSPQGNYGYTF.

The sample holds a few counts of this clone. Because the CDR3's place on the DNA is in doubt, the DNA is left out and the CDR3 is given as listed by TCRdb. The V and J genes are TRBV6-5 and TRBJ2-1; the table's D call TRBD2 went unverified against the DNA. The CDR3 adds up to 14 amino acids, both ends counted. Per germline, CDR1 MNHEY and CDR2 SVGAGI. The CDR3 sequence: CASSTSVSGYEQFF.

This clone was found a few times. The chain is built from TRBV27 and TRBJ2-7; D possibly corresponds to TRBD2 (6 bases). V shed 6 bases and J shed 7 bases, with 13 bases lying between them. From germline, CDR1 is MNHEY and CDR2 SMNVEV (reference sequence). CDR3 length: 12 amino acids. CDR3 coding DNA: TGTGCCAGCAGCCCGACTAGGCTAGAGCAGTACTTC. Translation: CASSPTRLEQYF.

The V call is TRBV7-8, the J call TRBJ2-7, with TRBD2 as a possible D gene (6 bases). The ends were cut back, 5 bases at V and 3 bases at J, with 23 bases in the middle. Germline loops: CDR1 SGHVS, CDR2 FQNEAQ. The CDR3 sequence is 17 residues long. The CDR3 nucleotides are TGTGCCAGCAGCCAGGGTGGGGGGACCTCCCTCTACTACGAGCAGTACTTC. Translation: CASSQGGGTSLYYEQYF.

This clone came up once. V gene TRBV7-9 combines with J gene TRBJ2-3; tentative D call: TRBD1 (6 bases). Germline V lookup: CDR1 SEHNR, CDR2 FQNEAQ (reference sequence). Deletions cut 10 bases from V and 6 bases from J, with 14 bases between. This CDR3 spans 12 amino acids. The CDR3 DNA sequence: TGTGCCATCGAGACAGGCGGGGATACGCAGTATTTT. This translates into CAIETGGDTQYF.

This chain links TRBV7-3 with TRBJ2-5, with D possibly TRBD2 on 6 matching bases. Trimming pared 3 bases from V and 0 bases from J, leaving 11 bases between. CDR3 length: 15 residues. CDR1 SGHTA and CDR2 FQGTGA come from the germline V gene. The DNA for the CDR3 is TGTGCCAGCAGCTTGGGGGGATCCCACCAAGAGACCCAGTACTTC. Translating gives CASSLGGSHQETQYF.

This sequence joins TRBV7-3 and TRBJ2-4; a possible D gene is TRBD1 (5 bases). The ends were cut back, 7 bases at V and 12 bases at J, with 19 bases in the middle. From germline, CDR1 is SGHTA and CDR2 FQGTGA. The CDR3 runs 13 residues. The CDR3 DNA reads TGTGCCAGCACCCCGTACCAGGGTGGTACTCAGTACTTC. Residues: CASTPYQGGTQYF.

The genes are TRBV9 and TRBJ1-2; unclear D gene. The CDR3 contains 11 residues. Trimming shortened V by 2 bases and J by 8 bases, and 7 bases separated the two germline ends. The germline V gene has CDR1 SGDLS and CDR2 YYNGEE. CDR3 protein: CASSVGNGYTF. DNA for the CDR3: TGTGCCAGCAGCGTCGGTAACGGCTACACCTTC.

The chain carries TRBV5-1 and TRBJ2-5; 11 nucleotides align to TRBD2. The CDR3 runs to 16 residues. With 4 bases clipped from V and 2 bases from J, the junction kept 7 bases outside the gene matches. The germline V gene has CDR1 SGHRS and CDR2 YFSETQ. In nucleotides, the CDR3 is TGCGCCAGCAGCCGGGGACTAGCGGCTCAACAAGAGACCCAGTACTTC. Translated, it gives CASSRGLAAQQETQYF. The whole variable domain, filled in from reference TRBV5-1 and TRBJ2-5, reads KAGVTQTPRYLIKTRGQQVTLSCSPISGHRSVSWYQQTPGQGLQFLFEYFSETQRNKGNFPGRFSGRQFSNSRSEMNVSTLELGDSALYLCASSRGLAAQQETQYFGPGTRLLVL.

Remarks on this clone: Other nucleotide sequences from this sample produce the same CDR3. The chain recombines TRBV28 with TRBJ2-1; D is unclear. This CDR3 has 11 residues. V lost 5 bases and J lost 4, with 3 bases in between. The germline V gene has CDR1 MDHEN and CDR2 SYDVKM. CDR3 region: CASSPYNEQFF. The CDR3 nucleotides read TGTGCCAGCAGTCCATACAATGAGCAGTTCTTC.

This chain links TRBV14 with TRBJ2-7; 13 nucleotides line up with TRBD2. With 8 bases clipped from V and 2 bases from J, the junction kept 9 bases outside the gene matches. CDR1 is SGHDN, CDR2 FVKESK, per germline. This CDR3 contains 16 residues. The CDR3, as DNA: TGTGCCAGCGGGTCCACACTAGCGGGAGGGGCCTACGAGCAGTACTTC. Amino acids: CASGSTLAGGAYEQYF.

The CDR3: CASGLRTTVAGWNTEAFF. CDR3 DNA: TGTGCTAGTGGTTTGCGAACCACCGTGGCAGGCTGGAACACTGAAGCTTTCTTT. V and J are TRBV12-5 and TRBJ1-1, with D hard to call. Trimming took off 2 bases at V and 1 base at J, with 20 bases between the two ends. The CDR3 covers 18 residues. Germline V gives CDR1 LGHNT, CDR2 FRNRAP.

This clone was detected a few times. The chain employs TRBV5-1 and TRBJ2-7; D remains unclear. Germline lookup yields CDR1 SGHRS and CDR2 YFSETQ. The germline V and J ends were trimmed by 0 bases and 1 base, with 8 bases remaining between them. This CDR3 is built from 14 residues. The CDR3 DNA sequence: TGCGCCAGCAGCTTGGGGTCAGGATCCTACGAGCAGTACTTC. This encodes CASSLGSGSYEQYF.